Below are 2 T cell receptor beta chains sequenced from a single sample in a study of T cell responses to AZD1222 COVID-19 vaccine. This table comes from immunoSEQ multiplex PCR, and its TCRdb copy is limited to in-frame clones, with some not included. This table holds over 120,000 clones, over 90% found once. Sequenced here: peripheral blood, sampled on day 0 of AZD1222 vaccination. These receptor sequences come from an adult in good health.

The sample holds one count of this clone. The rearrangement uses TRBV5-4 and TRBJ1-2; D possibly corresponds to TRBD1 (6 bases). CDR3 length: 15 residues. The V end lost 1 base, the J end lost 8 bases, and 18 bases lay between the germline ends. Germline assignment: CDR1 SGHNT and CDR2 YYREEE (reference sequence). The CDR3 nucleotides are TGTGCCAGCAGCTTGACCTGGGGGCGCAAGATAGGCTACACCTTC. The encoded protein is CASSLTWGRKIGYTF.

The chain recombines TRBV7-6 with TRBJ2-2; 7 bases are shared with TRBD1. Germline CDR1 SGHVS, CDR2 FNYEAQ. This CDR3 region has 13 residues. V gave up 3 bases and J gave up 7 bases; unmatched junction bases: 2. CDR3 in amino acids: CASSFTGDGELFF. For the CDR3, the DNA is TGTGCCAGCAGCTTTACAGGGGACGGGGAGCTGTTTTTT.